These 10 T cell receptor beta chains originate from one sample sequenced in a study of technical replicates of blood from several donors. Produced via immunoSEQ multiplex PCR; TCRdb's table is partial and in-frame only. This table has 75,000 to 80,000 clones, 94% appearing once. The sequencing sample was made of T cells isolated from PBMCs. The receptors derive from a human donor in good health.

This clone occurred once. The V and J genes are TRBV6-6 and TRBJ1-1; 7 nucleotides line up with TRBD1. Germline lookup yields CDR1 MNHNY and CDR2 SVGAGI (reference sequence). This CDR3 spans 13 amino acids. J lost 10 bases, V lost 2 bases, and 7 bases had no gene match. In DNA form, the CDR3 reads TGTGCCAGCAGTTACGACAGGGCCGGGAGAGCTTTCTTT. Translating it yields CASSYDRAGRAFF.

This sequence joins TRBV9 and TRBJ1-1; 7 bases are shared with TRBD1. Germline CDR1 is SGDLS and CDR2 is YYNGEE. The CDR3 has 16 residues. V lost 6 bases, J lost 1 base, and 12 bases stayed unmatched. This CDR3 is CASTSRTGEGNTEAFF. Here the CDR3 DNA reads TGTGCCAGCACCTCTCGGACAGGCGAGGGGAACACTGAAGCTTTCTTT.

The CDR3 here is CASSLDSVSYEQYF. CDR3 nucleotides: TGTGCCAGCAGCTTAGATTCAGTCTCCTACGAGCAGTACTTC. The chain links TRBV7-2 to TRBJ2-7; D gene uncertain. This CDR3 spans 14 amino acids. The germline CDR1 and CDR2 sequences are SGHTA and FQGNSA. V was shortened by 1 base and J by 0 bases, with 7 bases between the two germline ends.

V gene TRBV2 combines with J gene TRBJ1-2, with D possibly matching TRBD1 (6 bases). Germline CDR1 SNHLY, CDR2 FYNNEI. The V end was cut by 0 bases, the J end by 6 bases, with 17 bases between. CDR3 length: 16 residues. In DNA, the CDR3 is TGTGCCAGCAGTGAAGCTAATTTCGGGGGGCTTAATGGCTACACCTTC. Protein product: CASSEANFGGLNGYTF.

CDR3 DNA: TGTGCCAGCAGTGAAGGGACTCTAACGGATGGCTACACCTTC. Protein sequence: CASSEGTLTDGYTF. V is TRBV27 and J is TRBJ1-2, with D possibly being TRBD1 (5 bases). CDR3 length: 14 residues. The ends were cut back, 5 bases at V and 6 bases at J, with 16 bases in the middle. Germline V lookup: CDR1 MNHEY, CDR2 SMNVEV (reference sequence).

This sequence joins TRBV5-4 and TRBJ2-1, with 11 bases that match TRBD1. Germline CDR1 and CDR2: SGHNT and YYREEE (reference sequence). The CDR3 is 14 amino acids. With V trimmed by 3 bases and J by 5 bases, 1 base remained unmatched. This chain's CDR3 is CASSWDRGNNEQFF. In nucleotides, the CDR3 is TGTGCCAGCAGCTGGGACAGGGGGAACAATGAGCAGTTCTTC.

This sequence joins TRBV29-1 and TRBJ1-1, with D tentatively TRBD1 (6 bases). CDR3 length: 15 residues. Per germline, CDR1 SQVTM and CDR2 ANQGSEA. The V end was cut by 5 bases, the J end by 2 bases, with 18 bases between. CDR3 sequence (DNA): TGCAGCGTTTTTCTCCTTGGGGGGGGCAACACTGAAGCTTTCTTT. This sequence encodes CSVFLLGGGNTEAFF.

The chain links TRBV15 to TRBJ2-1, with D possibly matching TRBD2 (6 bases). The V end lost 1 base, the J end lost 0 bases, and 7 bases lay between the germline ends. This CDR3 is 15 amino acids long. CDR1 is LNHNV and CDR2 is YYDKDF in the germline V gene (reference sequence). The CDR3 sequence is CATSRAGVSYNEQFF. In DNA form, the CDR3 reads TGTGCCACCAGCAGAGCGGGAGTCTCCTACAATGAGCAGTTCTTC.

This clone was found once. The chain has TRBV6-5 and TRBJ2-1; no firm D call. Trimming took off 2 bases at V and 8 bases at J, with 7 bases between the two ends. CDR1 and CDR2 (germline): MNHEY, SVGAGI. The CDR3 runs 12 residues. The DNA of the CDR3 is TGTGCCAGCAGTTACGCGCGAGATGAGCAGTTCTTC. It is translated as CASSYARDEQFF.

The chain uses TRBV7-3 and TRBJ2-1; possible D gene TRBD2, 6 bases. Trimming took 5 bases from V and 8 from J, leaving 19 bases between them. The CDR3 is 15 amino acids. CDR1 is SGHTA, CDR2 FQGTGA, per germline. CDR3 coding DNA: TGTGCCAGCAGCAACCAGGGAAGAGCTAGCGATGAGCAGTTCTTC. It translates to CASSNQGRASDEQFF.